These T cell receptor beta chains were read from a single sample in a study of T cells in localized non-small cell lung cancer. Profiling relied on immunoSEQ multiplex PCR, and the TCRdb table lists in-frame clones only, not all of them. The sample gives approximately 41,000 clones, almost 90% of which show up once; around 2.5% is in the top ten. The input for sequencing was peripheral blood, taken before any cancer treatment. Receptor source: a female donor at least 60 years old with stage I squamous cell lung carcinoma. Both conserved end residues are part of each CDR3. D genes are given only for firm matches. Size values are once, few and many counts, or a class for expanded clones, and some rows have none.

J gene,D gene,V gene,clone size,CDR3 protein,CDR3 DNA
TRBJ2-3,-,TRBV30,-,CAWSVDTDTQYF,TGTGCCTGGAGTGTGGACACAGATACGCAGTATTTT
TRBJ1-1,-,TRBV7-3,-,CASSLSGGVATEAFF,TGTGCCAGCAGCTTAAGTGGAGGGGTGGCCACTGAAGCTTTCTTT
TRBJ2-1,TRBD2,TRBV7-2,-,CASSLTGLATYNEQFF,TGTGCCAGCAGCCTAACGGGACTAGCGACTTACAATGAGCAGTTCTTC
TRBJ2-7,TRBD1,TRBV5-6,-,CASSNRDRLPYEQYF,TGTGCCAGCAGTAACCGGGACAGGCTGCCCTACGAGCAGTACTTC
TRBJ2-6,-,TRBV6-5,once,CASSRQSRANVLTF,TGTGCCAGTAGTAGACAGAGCCGGGCCAACGTCCTGACTTTC
TRBJ1-3,TRBD1,TRBV18,-,CASSPQGAGNTIYF,TGTGCCAGCTCACCACAGGGGGCAGGAAACACCATATATTTT
TRBJ1-2,TRBD1,TRBV7-3,-,CASSPGTGLDYGYTF,TGTGCCAGCAGCCCCGGGACAGGGTTGGACTATGGCTACACCTTC
TRBJ2-1,-,TRBV19,-,CASSLYNEQFF,TGTGCCAGTAGCCTTTACAATGAGCAGTTCTTC
TRBJ1-4,TRBD1,TRBV7-2,-,CASSLRQGTHEKLFF,TGTGCCAGCAGCCTGCGACAGGGAACCCATGAAAAACTGTTTTTT
TRBJ2-1,-,TRBV7-6,-,CASSLDRASINEQFF,TGTGCCAGCAGCTTAGACAGGGCATCTATCAATGAGCAGTTCTTC
TRBJ2-7,TRBD2,TRBV5-1,-,CASSLQPPGLAGVVGYEQYF,TGCGCCAGCAGCTTGCAGCCTCCGGGACTAGCGGGAGTTGTGGGCTACGAGCAGTACTTC
TRBJ2-7,-,TRBV12-2,-,CASRLEVLAVYEQYF,TGTGCAAGTCGCTTAGAAGTACTAGCGGTCTACGAGCAGTACTTC
TRBJ1-1,TRBD1,TRBV29-1,once,CSTREGGAGFRRMNTEAFF,TGCAGCACCCGAGAAGGGGGCGCAGGATTTCGGCGGATGAACACTGAAGCTTTCTTT
TRBJ1-2,TRBD1,TRBV5-6,-,CASSLFGQGAFNSYGYTF,TGTGCCAGCAGCTTGTTCGGACAGGGGGCATTTAATTCCTATGGCTACACCTTC
TRBJ2-2,TRBD2,TRBV19,-,CASSMGGRAYTGELFF,TGTGCCAGTAGTATGGGCGGGAGGGCCTACACCGGGGAGCTGTTTTTT
TRBJ2-1,-,TRBV11-3,-,CASSFDSVWGTEQFF,TGTGCCAGCAGCTTCGATAGCGTGTGGGGGACTGAGCAGTTCTTC
TRBJ1-2,-,TRBV19,few,CASSPVAGNHGYTF,TGTGCCAGTAGTCCCGTGGCAGGGAACCATGGCTACACCTTC
TRBJ1-1,-,TRBV6-5,-,CASSRGGDMNTEAFF,TGTGCCAGCAGTCGCGGAGGGGACATGAACACTGAAGCTTTCTTT
TRBJ2-1,TRBD1,TRBV2,-,CASRWTGITNEQFF,TGTGCCAGCAGATGGACAGGGATTACGAATGAGCAGTTCTTC
TRBJ2-3,TRBD2,TRBV9,-,CASSIGTSGTDTQYF,TGTGCCAGCAGCATAGGGACTAGCGGAACAGATACGCAGTATTTT